These 8 T cell receptor beta chains share one sample of origin, sequenced in a study of cytomegalovirus exposure and HLA in healthy donors. Use of 60 Vbeta and 13 Jbeta primers characterized the PCR. Profiled with immunoSEQ multiplex PCR; TCRdb holds only in-frame clones, not every one. The sample yields about 63,000 clones, under 85% seen once. Specimen: PBMCs. The receptors come from a man over 45 in good health and CMV-seronegative.

The J gene is TRBJ1-1, the V gene TRBV7-9; D unresolved. The CDR3 runs to 14 residues. V was shortened by 0 bases and J by 6 bases, with 11 bases between the two germline ends. CDR1 is SEHNR, CDR2 FQNEAQ, per germline (reference sequence). The CDR3 here is CASSLATGNPEAFF. CDR3 in DNA: TGTGCCAGCAGCTTAGCGACGGGAAATCCTGAAGCTTTCTTT. Supplemented by reference TRBV7-9 and TRBJ1-1, the full variable domain reads DTGVSQNPRHKITKRGQNVTFRCDPISEHNRLYWYRQTLGQGPEFLTYFQNEAQLEKSRLLSDRFSAERPKGSFSTLEIQRTEQGDSAMYLCASSLATGNPEAFFGQGTRLTVV.

The chain is built from TRBV15 and TRBJ2-7, with D perhaps matching TRBD1 (5 bases). The CDR3 has 16 amino acids. V shed 0 bases and J shed 3 bases, with 15 bases lying between them. The V gene's germline CDR1 is LNHNV and CDR2 YYDKDF (reference sequence). The CDR3 loop is CATSRDPRQPNYEQYF. The CDR3 DNA follows: TGTGCCACCAGCAGAGATCCGAGACAGCCAAACTACGAGCAGTACTTC. The whole variable domain, filled in from reference TRBV15 and TRBJ2-7, reads DAMVIQNPRYQVTQFGKPVTLSCSQTLNHNVMYWYQQKSSQAPKLLFHYYDKDFNNEADTPDNFQSRRPNTSFCFLDIRSPGLGDTAMYLCATSRDPRQPNYEQYFGPGTRLTVT.

The rearrangement links TRBV30 to TRBJ2-3, with 8 nucleotides matching TRBD2. This CDR3 is built from 13 residues. Per the germline V gene, CDR1 is GTSNPN and CDR2 is SVGIG (reference sequence). V lost 3 bases, J lost 4 bases, and 3 bases stayed unmatched. The CDR3 is CAWSSGGPDTQYF. In DNA, the CDR3 is TGTGCCTGGAGCAGCGGGGGCCCAGATACGCAGTATTTT.

V usage is TRBV7-9 and J usage is TRBJ2-2, with 8 bases that match TRBD2. Germline CDR1 reads SEHNR; CDR2 reads FQNEAQ (reference sequence). The CDR3 runs to 15 residues. V was clipped by 4 bases and J by 2 bases; unmatched bases: 3. CDR3 region: CASSSRGDNTGELFF. The CDR3 coding sequence is TGTGCCAGCAGCTCGCGGGGGGATAACACCGGGGAGCTGTTTTTT.

The chain couples TRBV11-1 to TRBJ1-2; 8 nucleotides align to TRBD1. Trimming took 3 bases from V and 4 from J; bases not matched to a gene: 4. The germline CDR1 and CDR2 sequences are SGHAT and FQDESV (reference sequence). The CDR3 spans 14 residues. The CDR3: CASSLGQATYGYTF. The CDR3 bases are TGTGCCAGCAGCTTGGGACAGGCGACCTATGGCTACACCTTC.

The chain links TRBV5-6 to TRBJ2-7; no clear D. Per the germline V gene, CDR1 is SGHDT and CDR2 is YYEEEE. V gave up 1 base and J gave up 4 bases, with 9 bases separating them. This CDR3 region has 13 residues. CDR3 nucleotides: TGTGCCAGCAGCTTGACCGGGTTATACGAGCAGTACTTC. Its translation: CASSLTGLYEQYF.

There are a few counts of this clone. The chain carries TRBV10-3 and TRBJ2-2; 9 bases are a match to TRBD1. This CDR3 is 15 amino acids long. The germline V gene encodes CDR1 ENHRY and CDR2 SYGVKD. J gave up 6 bases and V 6 bases, and 8 bases lay outside the gene matches. In DNA form, the CDR3 reads TGTGCCATCAGCGATGGACAGGGGAGGGCCGGGGAGCTGTTTTTT. As protein: CAISDGQGRAGELFF.

V gene TRBV7-9 combines with J gene TRBJ2-7; D is possibly TRBD1 (6 bases). CDR3 length: 16 residues. The germline V and J ends were trimmed by 0 bases and 0 bases, with 12 bases remaining between them. Germline V CDR1 and CDR2: SEHNR, FQNEAQ (reference sequence). The DNA of the CDR3 is TGTGCCAGCAGCTTAGCGCCGGGACACCTCTCCTACGAGCAGTACTTC. This sequence encodes CASSLAPGHLSYEQYF.